This record concerns one T cell receptor (beta chain) sequence. Its antigen is not identified. The entry originates in a study of cytomegalovirus exposure and HLA in healthy donors. Background on the study: The 110 million or so unique TCR beta sequences, from about 179 million T cells, were found by an earlier analysis.

Overall study findings and caveats: A later analysis reported that several of the most significant clusters appeared to be linked to common viral pathogens, among them Epstein-Barr virus. Being productive about 90% or about 30% of the time was typical of most TCR beta V segments in an earlier analysis.

The CDR3 spans 16 residues. Germline values: CDR1 SGHRS, CDR2 YFSETQ. The V end was cut by 0 bases, the J end by 2 bases, with 12 bases between. The PCR used 60 Vbeta and 13 Jbeta primers. The method was immunoSEQ multiplex PCR; TCRdb's version includes in-frame clones alone and lacks a portion of them. The sample shows some 150,000 clones, about 85% of them seen only once. J is TRBJ2-1 and V is TRBV5-1, with a tentative D call TRBD2 (6 bases). The TCR was taken from a woman between 50 and 59 years old in good health and CMV-seropositive. Sequenced input: PBMCs. The CDR3 region is CASSLAPSDTYNEQFF. The CDR3 coding sequence is TGCGCCAGCAGCTTGGCTCCTAGCGACACCTACAATGAGCAGTTCTTC. Using reference TRBV5-1 and TRBJ2-1 for the parts outside the CDR3, the full variable domain is KAGVTQTPRYLIKTRGQQVTLSCSPISGHRSVSWYQQTPGQGLQFLFEYFSETQRNKGNFPGRFSGRQFSNSRSEMNVSTLELGDSALYLCASSLAPSDTYNEQFFGPGTRLTVL.